The rows below give T cell receptor beta chains drawn from one sample of a study of persistence of HIV-infected CD4 T cells. Sequencing used immunoSEQ multiplex PCR; TCRdb keeps in-frame clones, though not all of them. The sample has 30,000 to 35,000 clones; 65% to 90% are singletons. These receptors have no known antigen. This specimen consisted of CD4+ T cells sorted from PBMCs after approximately 20-hour stimulation, obtained from a patient who received antiretroviral therapy. Source of these receptors: an adult woman with HIV who was CMV-seropositive. Each CDR3 is given with its conserved first and last residue. Fields, in order: clone size, V gene, J gene, D gene, CDR3 protein, CDR3 DNA. D genes are given only for firm matches. Rows give clone size only sometimes, using once, few, many, or a class for an expanded clone.

.	TRBV3-1/TRBV3-2	TRBJ2-3	.	CASSQGGATDTQYF	TGTGCCAGCAGCCAAGGGGGGGCCACAGATACGCAGTATTTT
.	TRBV9	TRBJ2-3	.	CASSVVPTETTDTQYF	TGTGCCAGCAGCGTAGTCCCGACAGAAACCACAGATACGCAGTATTTT
.	TRBV10-3	TRBJ1-2	.	CAISDPAIYGYTF	TGTGCCATCAGTGACCCGGCTATCTATGGCTACACCTTC
.	TRBV7-2	TRBJ2-5	.	CASSLGVWAGETQYF	TGTGCCAGCAGCTTAGGGGTTTGGGCGGGGGAGACCCAGTACTTC
.	TRBV5-6	TRBJ1-2	.	CASSLPEAYGYTF	TGTGCCAGCAGCTTGCCAGAAGCCTATGGCTACACCTTC
.	TRBV3-1/TRBV3-2	TRBJ1-2	TRBD1	CASSHRQGTNYGYTF	TGTGCCAGCAGCCATCGACAGGGAACTAACTATGGCTACACCTTC
few	TRBV7-2	TRBJ2-3	TRBD2	CASSPPSKSGRGDTQYF	TGTGCCAGCAGCCCACCTTCCAAGAGCGGGAGGGGTGATACGCAGTATTTT
once	TRBV24-1	TRBJ1-1	.	CAWGGVKAFF	TGCGCGTGGGGGGGGGTGAAAGCTTTCTTT
.	TRBV25-1	TRBJ2-2	TRBD2	CASRREGPGELFF	TGTGCCTCGAGAAGGGAGGGCCCCGGGGAGCTGTTTTTT
once	TRBV19	TRBJ1-1	.	CASSIRRDSTEAFF	TGTGCCAGTAGTATTCGTAGGGATTCGACTGAAGCTTTCTTT
.	TRBV29-1	TRBJ1-1	.	CSVERQANLGAFF	TGCAGCGTTGAAAGACAGGCGAACCTTGGGGCTTTCTTT
.	TRBV14	TRBJ1-1	.	CASSQETMNTEAFF	TGTGCCAGCAGCCAAGAAACGATGAACACTGAAGCTTTCTTT
.	TRBV11-1	TRBJ1-2	.	CASSSHGGANYGYTF	TGTGCCAGCAGCTCTCACGGGGGCGCGAACTATGGCTACACCTTC
.	TRBV3-1/TRBV3-2	TRBJ2-4	TRBD2	CASSPSWGGQYF	TGTGCCAGCAGCCCATCTTGGGGGGGTCAGTACTTC
.	TRBV5-1	TRBJ1-6	TRBD1	CASSAGQNLNSPLHF	TGCGCCAGCAGCGCGGGACAGAACTTAAATTCACCCCTCCACTTT
.	TRBV28	TRBJ2-7	.	CASSPYSYEQYF	TGTGCCAGCAGTCCATACTCCTACGAGCAGTACTTC
.	TRBV11-3	TRBJ2-1	TRBD2	CASSLVAGVPYNEQFF	TGTGCCAGCAGCTTAGTCGCGGGGGTTCCCTACAATGAGCAGTTCTTC
.	TRBV3-1/TRBV3-2	TRBJ1-6	.	CASSREQGTYNSPLHF	TGTGCCAGCAGCCGAGAACAGGGTACCTATAATTCACCCCTCCACTTT
.	TRBV4-1	TRBJ1-5	.	CASSQEIDRINQPQHF	TGCGCCAGCAGCCAAGAAATAGACAGGATCAATCAGCCCCAGCATTTT
.	TRBV5-1	TRBJ1-1	.	CASKGSGGNTEAFF	TGCGCCAGCAAAGGGTCAGGAGGCAACACTGAAGCTTTCTTT
.	TRBV30	TRBJ2-5	.	CAWSRYLVQSGKQETQYF	TGTGCCTGGAGTCGGTATTTAGTTCAATCCGGGAAACAAGAGACCCAGTACTTC
.	TRBV3-1/TRBV3-2	TRBJ2-1	.	CASSSEGGRGDEQFF	TGTGCCAGCAGCTCCGAGGGGGGGAGAGGGGATGAGCAGTTCTTC
.	TRBV4-3	TRBJ1-1	.	CASSQQTGTSTFF	TGCGCCAGCAGCCAGCAGACAGGAACTAGCACTTTCTTT
.	TRBV10-1	TRBJ1-1	TRBD1	CASRGQGVTEAFF	TGCGCCAGCAGGGGACAGGGGGTCACTGAAGCTTTCTTT
.	TRBV24-1	TRBJ1-1	.	CATSARAGMNTEAFF	TGTGCCACCAGTGCTCGGGCGGGAATGAACACTGAAGCTTTCTTT
.	TRBV5-1	TRBJ2-3	.	CASSLGSSGGTDTQYF	TGCGCCAGCAGCTTGGGGTCCAGCGGAGGCACAGATACGCAGTATTTT
once	TRBV29-1	TRBJ2-7	.	CSVEAGTYEQYF	TGCAGCGTTGAAGCGGGGACCTACGAGCAGTACTTC
.	TRBV2	TRBJ1-5	TRBD1	CASSEATGQNRPQHF	TGTGCCAGCAGTGAAGCGACAGGGCAAAATCGGCCCCAGCATTTT
.	TRBV5-1	TRBJ1-1	.	CASSLSRANTEAFF	TGCGCCAGCAGCTTGAGCAGGGCGAACACTGAAGCTTTCTTT
.	TRBV7-3	TRBJ2-7	TRBD1	CASSPTGGGYEQYF	TGTGCCAGCAGCCCCACAGGGGGAGGTTACGAGCAGTACTTC
.	TRBV5-3	TRBJ1-4	.	CARSRGDSSDEKLFF	TGTGCCAGAAGCAGGGGAGACTCCAGTGATGAAAAACTGTTTTTT
.	TRBV6-1	TRBJ1-6	TRBD1	CASSEHYQGGSPLHF	TGTGCCAGCAGTGAACATTATCAGGGGGGATCACCCCTCCACTTT
.	TRBV30	TRBJ1-6	TRBD1	CAWSVGTGGAPLHF	TGTGCCTGGAGTGTTGGGACAGGAGGTGCACCCCTCCACTTT
.	TRBV12-3/TRBV12-4	TRBJ1-2	TRBD1	CASSPGTGVAF	TGTGCCAGCAGTCCCGGGACAGGAGTCGCCTTC
.	TRBV19	TRBJ2-2	TRBD2	CAGSAGGRTGELFF	TGTGCCGGCTCCGCGGGGGGCAGGACCGGGGAGCTGTTTTTT
.	TRBV6-5	TRBJ1-1	TRBD1	CASTGRTGNTEAFF	TGTGCCAGCACGGGACGGACAGGGAACACTGAAGCTTTCTTT
.	TRBV24-1	TRBJ2-5	.	CATSDPGRGMETQYF	TGTGCCACCAGTGACCCGGGACGGGGGATGGAGACCCAGTACTTC
.	TRBV5-1	TRBJ1-6	.	CASSLAGGSSYNSPLHF	TGCGCCAGCAGCTTGGCAGGCGGGAGCTCCTATAATTCACCCCTCCACTTT
once	TRBV3-1/TRBV3-2	TRBJ2-1	.	CASSHRGLYNEQFF	TGTGCCAGCAGCCACAGAGGGCTCTACAATGAGCAGTTCTTC
.	TRBV18	TRBJ2-7	.	CASSPPSTYEQYF	TGTGCCAGCTCACCACCGTCGACCTACGAGCAGTACTTC
.	TRBV14	TRBJ2-7	.	CASSQELGNYEQYF	TGTGCCAGCAGCCAAGAACTCGGAAACTACGAGCAGTACTTC
.	TRBV25-1	TRBJ1-6	.	CASSATTGAGASPLHF	TGTGCCAGCAGTGCAACAACTGGGGCAGGGGCTTCACCCCTCCACTTT
.	TRBV29-1	TRBJ1-2	TRBD1	CSVVGRDREGYGYTF	TGCAGCGTTGTGGGTCGAGACAGGGAAGGCTATGGCTACACCTTC
.	TRBV7-2	TRBJ2-7	.	CASSLGSRPREQYF	TGTGCCAGCAGCTTAGGTTCCCGACCGAGGGAGCAGTACTTC
.	TRBV12-3/TRBV12-4	TRBJ2-3	.	CASSYGGGDTQYF	TGTGCCAGCAGTTATGGGGGAGGAGATACGCAGTATTTT
few	TRBV9	TRBJ1-1	TRBD1	CASSVTGGETEAFF	TGTGCCAGCAGCGTGACAGGGGGCGAAACTGAAGCTTTCTTT
.	TRBV18	TRBJ2-7	.	CASSPPIGHPYEQYF	TGTGCCAGCTCACCCCCTATAGGACACCCCTACGAGCAGTACTTC
.	TRBV7-8	TRBJ2-7	.	CASSQRLGSYEQYF	TGTGCCAGCAGCCAGAGGTTGGGGTCCTACGAGCAGTACTTC
.	TRBV19	TRBJ2-1	TRBD2	CASSMTSGTYNEQFF	TGTGCCAGTAGTATGACTAGCGGTACCTACAATGAGCAGTTCTTC
.	TRBV18	TRBJ2-7	.	CASSPQNGQSSYEQYF	TGTGCCAGCTCACCACAGAACGGACAGAGCTCCTACGAGCAGTACTTC
.	TRBV10-3	TRBJ2-5	TRBD2	CASGGQETQYF	TGTGCCAGCGGGGGGCAAGAGACCCAGTACTTC
.	TRBV12-3/TRBV12-4	TRBJ2-3	TRBD1	CASKDRADTQYF	TGTGCCAGCAAGGACAGGGCCGATACGCAGTATTTT
.	TRBV24-1	TRBJ2-2	.	CATSSTGELFF	TGTGCCACCAGCAGCACCGGGGAGCTGTTTTTT
.	TRBV2	TRBJ1-2	TRBD1	CASREPGQNRYGYTF	TGTGCCAGCAGGGAACCGGGACAGAATCGCTATGGCTACACCTTC
.	TRBV29-1	TRBJ2-1	.	CSVANQRASYQFF	TGCAGCGTTGCGAATCAGCGGGCGAGCTATCAGTTCTTC
.	TRBV27	TRBJ1-6	TRBD1	CASSLQWTGDSPLHF	TGTGCCAGCAGTTTACAGTGGACAGGGGATTCACCCCTCCACTTT
.	TRBV3-1/TRBV3-2	TRBJ2-1	.	CASSQGHGRGQFF	TGTGCCAGCAGCCAAGGACATGGAAGGGGGCAGTTCTTC
.	TRBV3-1/TRBV3-2	TRBJ2-3	.	CASSLKGDTQYF	TGTGCCAGCAGCCTCAAGGGGGATACGCAGTATTTT
few	TRBV29-1	TRBJ1-1	.	CSVLQGTNTEAFF	TGCAGCGTTTTACAGGGAACGAACACTGAAGCTTTCTTT